The 11 T cell receptor beta chains listed next were all sequenced from one sample in a study of blood T cells in healthy people across ages. A second PCR of 7 to 11 cycles used a sample-barcoded 5' primer and a J-beta primer mix. From the 5' RACE reads, TCRdb called clonotypes with MiXCR, one entry per CDR3 protein. The sample holds approximately 780,000 distinct CDR3 sequences, about 26% seen once. These data were likewise used in another study, on T cells of mothers and their children.

Material for sequencing was blood. Receptors originate from a boy under 18 in good health.

The chain carries TRBV7-2 and TRBJ2-7; a weak D match, TRBD1 (5 bases). CDR3 length equals 15 residues. Germline V gene lookup returns CDR1 SGHTA and CDR2 FQGNSA. Trimming took 0 bases from V and 0 from J, leaving 9 bases between them. CDR3: CASSLAGQTSYEQYF. The CDR3 nucleotides are TGTGCCAGCAGCTTAGCGGGGCAGACCTCCTACGAGCAGTACTTC. The full variable domain, its missing parts supplied by reference TRBV7-2 and TRBJ2-7, is GAGVSQSPSNKVTEKGKDVELRCDPISGHTALYWYRQSLGQGLEFLIYFQGNSAPDKSGLPSDRFSAERTGGSVSTLTIQRTQQEDSAVYLCASSLAGQTSYEQYFGPGTRLTVT.

Remarks on this clonotype: Its ends do not fully match the called genes, so a read error is possible. The gene calls are TRBV2 and TRBJ1-2, with D possibly matching TRBD1 (6 bases). CDR1 SNHLY and CDR2 FYNNEI come from the germline V gene. This CDR3 spans 15 amino acids. The DNA of the CDR3 is TGTGCCAGCACCCTCTCGGACAGAGGGAACTGTGGCTACACCTTC. Amino acid sequence: CASTLSDRGNCGYTF. The entire variable domain, with the rest obtained from reference TRBV2 and TRBJ1-2, is as follows: EPEVTQTPSHQVTQMGQEVILRCVPISNHLYFYWYRQILGQKVEFLVSFYNNEISEKSEIFDDQFSVERPDGSNFTLKIRSTKLEDSAMYFCASTLSDRGNCGYTFGSGTRLTVV.

This chain uses TRBV7-8 with TRBJ2-7, with D perhaps matching TRBD2 (6 bases). The germline V and J ends were trimmed by 4 bases and 6 bases, with 16 bases remaining between them. Looked up from germline, CDR1 is SGHVS and CDR2 is FQNEAQ. The CDR3 has 14 residues. As DNA, the CDR3 is TGTGCCAGCAGCTCCAGAGGAGGGACGGGCGAGCAGTACTTC. The encoded protein is CASSSRGGTGEQYF.

The chain uses TRBV15 and TRBJ2-3; no reliable D call. V gave up 8 bases and J gave up 4 bases, with 10 bases separating them. The germline V gene encodes CDR1 LNHNV and CDR2 YYDKDF (reference sequence). The CDR3 runs to 12 residues. CDR3 sequence reads: CATSERSDTQYF. The CDR3 nucleotides are TGTGCCACCTCAGAACGATCAGATACGCAGTATTTT.

This clonotype was recorded a few times. V usage is TRBV27 and J usage is TRBJ1-2, with D possibly TRBD1 on 6 matching bases. Germline V gene data show CDR1 as MNHEY and CDR2 as SMNVEV (reference sequence). With 3 bases removed from V and 7 bases from J, the gap between germline ends came to 21 bases. This CDR3 has 16 amino acids. The CDR3 DNA is TGTGCCAGCAGTTTGCTCATCGGACAGTCGTCCGTTGGCTACACCTTC. Its protein is CASSLLIGQSSVGYTF.

Turning to this clonotype: One end of the junction varies from germline; a read error may be responsible. V is TRBV7-9 and J is TRBJ2-1, with TRBD2 matching over 10 bases. The CDR3 runs 15 residues. CDR1 SEHNR and CDR2 FQNEAQ come from the germline V gene (reference sequence). CDR3 region: CAIGSGGSSYNEQFF. The CDR3 DNA reads TGTGCCATCGGTAGCGGGGGGAGCTCCTACAACGAGCAGTTCTTC.

This clonotype was seen only a few times. This chain connects TRBV11-2 to TRBJ1-2; 7 positions agree with TRBD1. The germline gives CDR1 SGHAT, CDR2 FQNNGV. The CDR3 length is 14 residues. Trimming at V came to 1 base and at J to 7 bases, leaving 6 bases not matched to a gene. DNA for the CDR3: TGTGCCAGCAGCTTAGCCGGGACAGCGGGTGGCTACACCTTC. Amino acids: CASSLAGTAGGYTF.

The V gene is TRBV28, the J gene TRBJ1-1; TRBD1 might be the D (6 bases). Germline V lookup: CDR1 MDHEN, CDR2 SYDVKM. The CDR3 sequence is 15 residues long. The ends were cut back, 7 bases at V and 5 bases at J, with 20 bases in the middle. CDR3 loop: CASTTQGQGKTEAFF. The CDR3 DNA follows: TGTGCCAGCACCACTCAGGGGCAGGGGAAGACTGAAGCTTTCTTT.

V gene TRBV3-1 combines with J gene TRBJ2-3, with a tentative D call TRBD2 (6 bases). V was shortened by 3 bases and J by 2 bases, with 9 bases between the two germline ends. Germline assignment: CDR1 LGHDT and CDR2 YNNKEL (reference sequence). This CDR3 spans 14 amino acids. The CDR3 coding sequence is TGTGCCAGCAGCCACGGCGGGGTCACAGATACGCAGTATTTT. Translating gives CASSHGGVTDTQYF.

V and J are TRBV27 and TRBJ2-2; the D call may be TRBD1 or TRBD2 (6 bases each). V was pared by 6 bases and J by 4 bases, with 18 bases between. There are 16 residues in the CDR3. CDR1 and CDR2 (germline): MNHEY, SMNVEV (reference sequence). The CDR3, as DNA: TGTGCCAGCAGCCGGTCGGGGGCGCGGGGCACCGGGGAGCTGTTTTTT. Translation gives CASSRSGARGTGELFF.

This clonotype was picked up a small number of times. The chain uses TRBV6-6 and TRBJ2-5, with 8 nucleotides matching TRBD1. The J call may be faulty, since TRBJ2-7 better matches the DNA end. The germline CDR1 and CDR2 sequences are MNHNY and SVGAGI (reference sequence). This CDR3 has 15 residues. CDR3 in amino acids: CASSYRTGSSYEQYF. CDR3 sequence (DNA): TGTGCCAGCAGTTACAGGACAGGGAGCTCCTACGAGCAGTACTTC.